Listed below are T cell receptor beta chains from one sample, sequenced in a study of vaccination and CD4 T cells after COVID-19. MiXCR was run by TCRdb on the PCR reads, yielding one entry per CDR3 protein. The sample has just under 20,000 distinct CDR3 sequences, about 42% seen once; the top ten hold 25% to 35%. These TCRs are of unknown antigen specificity. Here the sequenced sample was CD4+ T cells from blood, cultured in vitro, taken before SARS-CoV-2 vaccination. The receptors shown here come from a human donor who received a COVID-19 vaccine. Both conserved end residues are part of each CDR3. Clone size is stated in some rows and not others, as once, few, many or a class when expanded.

J gene: TRBJ2-7; V gene: TRBV7-6; clone size: .; CDR3 length: 19; CDR3 protein: CASSLTLWGASGGGYEQYF
J gene: TRBJ2-3; V gene: TRBV30; clone size: .; CDR3 length: 13; CDR3 protein: CAWSGSGTDTQYF
J gene: TRBJ2-2; V gene: TRBV12-3/TRBV12-4; clone size: .; CDR3 length: 16; CDR3 protein: CASSLGQGGNTGELFF
J gene: TRBJ1-2; V gene: TRBV18; clone size: medium-sized; CDR3 length: 13; CDR3 protein: CASAGTPNYGYTF
J gene: TRBJ1-5; V gene: TRBV12-3/TRBV12-4; clone size: .; CDR3 length: 11; CDR3 protein: CASSRTGPQHF
J gene: TRBJ2-3; V gene: TRBV24-1; clone size: .; CDR3 length: 15; CDR3 protein: CATSAYGQFTDTQYF
J gene: TRBJ1-4; V gene: TRBV30; clone size: .; CDR3 length: 12; CDR3 protein: CAWSPARWRMFF
J gene: TRBJ2-7; V gene: TRBV6-1; clone size: .; CDR3 length: 12; CDR3 protein: CASSAVTYEQYF
J gene: TRBJ1-2; V gene: TRBV19; clone size: few; CDR3 length: 13; CDR3 protein: CASSIDRGASYTF
J gene: TRBJ1-5; V gene: TRBV20-1; clone size: .; CDR3 length: 14; CDR3 protein: CSARGGRGDQPQHF
J gene: TRBJ1-2; V gene: TRBV4-1; clone size: .; CDR3 length: 15; CDR3 protein: CASSLRETGPYGYTF
J gene: TRBJ2-3; V gene: TRBV20-1; clone size: .; CDR3 length: 16; CDR3 protein: CSANRLAGGGTDTQYF
J gene: TRBJ2-3; V gene: TRBV6-1; clone size: .; CDR3 length: 15; CDR3 protein: CASSPRACCTDTQYF
J gene: TRBJ2-5; V gene: TRBV6-1; clone size: .; CDR3 length: 13; CDR3 protein: CASSERQGSSQYF
J gene: TRBJ2-7; V gene: TRBV5-1; clone size: .; CDR3 length: 14; CDR3 protein: CASSLEGSGYEQYF
J gene: TRBJ1-2; V gene: TRBV7-8; clone size: few; CDR3 length: 13; CDR3 protein: CASSRAGGDGYTF
J gene: TRBJ1-5; V gene: TRBV30; clone size: once; CDR3 length: 14; CDR3 protein: CAWTNPAGNQPQHF
J gene: TRBJ1-5; V gene: TRBV7-8; clone size: .; CDR3 length: 16; CDR3 protein: CASSLVRPTGNQPQHF
J gene: TRBJ2-7; V gene: TRBV12-3/TRBV12-4; clone size: few; CDR3 length: 13; CDR3 protein: CASSLGDGYEQYF
J gene: TRBJ1-1; V gene: TRBV20-1; clone size: .; CDR3 length: 15; CDR3 protein: CSARVHSAGNTEAFF
J gene: TRBJ2-2; V gene: TRBV12-3/TRBV12-4; clone size: .; CDR3 length: 13; CDR3 protein: CAAIQGNTGELFF
J gene: TRBJ1-4; V gene: TRBV15; clone size: .; CDR3 length: 14; CDR3 protein: CATRRDRANEKLFF